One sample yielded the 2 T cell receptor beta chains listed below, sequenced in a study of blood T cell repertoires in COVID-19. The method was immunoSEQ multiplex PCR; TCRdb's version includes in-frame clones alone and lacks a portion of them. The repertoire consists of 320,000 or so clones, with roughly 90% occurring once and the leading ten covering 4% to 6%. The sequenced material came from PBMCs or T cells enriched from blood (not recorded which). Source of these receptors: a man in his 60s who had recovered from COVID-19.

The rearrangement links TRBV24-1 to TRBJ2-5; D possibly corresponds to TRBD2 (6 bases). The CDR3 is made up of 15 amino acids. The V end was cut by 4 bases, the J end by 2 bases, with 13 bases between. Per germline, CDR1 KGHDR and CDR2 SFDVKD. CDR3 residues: CATSDRRDFQETQYF. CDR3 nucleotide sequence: TGTGCCACCAGTGACCGCCGGGACTTTCAAGAGACCCAGTACTTC.

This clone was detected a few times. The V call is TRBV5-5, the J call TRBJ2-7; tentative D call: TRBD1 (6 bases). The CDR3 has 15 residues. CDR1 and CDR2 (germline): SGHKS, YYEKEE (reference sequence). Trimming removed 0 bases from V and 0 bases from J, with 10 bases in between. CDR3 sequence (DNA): TGTGCCAGCAGCTTGGGGCAGGGGCCCTCCTACGAGCAGTACTTC. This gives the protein CASSLGQGPSYEQYF.